This TCR beta chain was sequenced during a study of T-cell reconstitution after alpha-beta-depleted transplantation in children. Preparation of the TCRbeta library involved a method that used unique molecular identifiers. TCRdb re-called the PCR reads with MiXCR, one entry per CDR3 protein. The profile covers hundreds of thousands of distinct CDR3 sequences, with roughly a tenth appearing a single time and approximately 30% taken by the ten largest. This CDR3 is 15 amino acids long. Germline V gives CDR1 MNHNY, CDR2 SVGAGI (reference sequence). V lost 0 bases to trimming and J lost 4 bases, with 11 bases between them. This clonotype turned up a few times. The antigen is undetermined. Study results and caveats: By about two months after transplant, alpha-beta T cells reportedly arose from several hundred graft clones that had expanded. The authors attributed T-cell counts and diversity one year after transplant mostly to newly produced T cells.

This chain uses TRBV6-6 with TRBJ2-3; possibly TRBD1 for D (6 bases). The material sequenced was PBMCs, taken before TCRalphabeta/CD19-depleted stem cell transplant. This clonotype originated in a child under two years old with acute myeloid leukemia, due to receive a stem cell transplant. This chain's CDR3 is CASSYSMQGPDTQYF. The CDR3 DNA is TGTGCCAGCAGTTACTCGATGCAGGGGCCAGATACGCAGTATTTT.